This T cell receptor (beta chain) was identified during a study of cytomegalovirus exposure and HLA in healthy donors. Findings and caveats of the study: Per published accounts, TCR beta sequences correctly predicted the HLA-A and HLA-B alleles of most subjects. Later analysis associated a missense DCLRE1C variant with TCR beta V- and J-gene trimming. Per a later analysis, 18,000 or so TCR beta sequences showed association with HLA alleles at 0.05 false discovery rate.

While unrecorded immune exposures were likely, the donors were nominally healthy when sampled. Trimming stripped 0 bases from V and 0 bases from J, with 8 bases between. This CDR3 spans 15 amino acids. The germline V gene has CDR1 SGHVS and CDR2 FQNEAQ. As concerns this clone: Its antigen is not identified.

Primers included in the PCR were 60 Vbeta and 13 Jbeta primers. TCRdb keeps only in-frame clones here, not all; method: immunoSEQ multiplex PCR. The sample has around 170,000 clones; around 78% are singletons. The rearrangement links TRBV7-8 to TRBJ1-2; D gene unclear. Sequencing was done on a sample of PBMCs. The sequence was collected from a middle-aged woman in good health and CMV-seropositive. CDR3 DNA sequence: TGTGCCAGCAGCTTAGCGCACGGTTCTAACTATGGCTACACCTTC. Translated: CASSLAHGSNYGYTF.